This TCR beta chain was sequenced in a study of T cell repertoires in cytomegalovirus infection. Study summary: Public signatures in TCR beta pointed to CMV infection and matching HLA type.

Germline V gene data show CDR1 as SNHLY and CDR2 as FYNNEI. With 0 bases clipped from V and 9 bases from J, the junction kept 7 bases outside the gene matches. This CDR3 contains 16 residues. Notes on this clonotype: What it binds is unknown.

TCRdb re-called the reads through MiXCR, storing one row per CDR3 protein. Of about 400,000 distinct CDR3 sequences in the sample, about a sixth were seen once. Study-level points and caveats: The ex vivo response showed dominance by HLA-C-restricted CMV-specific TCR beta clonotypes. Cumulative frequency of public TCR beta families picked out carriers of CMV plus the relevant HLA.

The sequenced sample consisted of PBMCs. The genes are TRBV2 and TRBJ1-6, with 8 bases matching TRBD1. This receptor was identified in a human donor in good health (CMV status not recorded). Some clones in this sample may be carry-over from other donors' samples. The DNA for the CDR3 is TGTGCCAGCAGTGAAGCTAGCGGCAGGGGGCGTTCACCCCTCCACTTT. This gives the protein CASSEASGRGRSPLHF.